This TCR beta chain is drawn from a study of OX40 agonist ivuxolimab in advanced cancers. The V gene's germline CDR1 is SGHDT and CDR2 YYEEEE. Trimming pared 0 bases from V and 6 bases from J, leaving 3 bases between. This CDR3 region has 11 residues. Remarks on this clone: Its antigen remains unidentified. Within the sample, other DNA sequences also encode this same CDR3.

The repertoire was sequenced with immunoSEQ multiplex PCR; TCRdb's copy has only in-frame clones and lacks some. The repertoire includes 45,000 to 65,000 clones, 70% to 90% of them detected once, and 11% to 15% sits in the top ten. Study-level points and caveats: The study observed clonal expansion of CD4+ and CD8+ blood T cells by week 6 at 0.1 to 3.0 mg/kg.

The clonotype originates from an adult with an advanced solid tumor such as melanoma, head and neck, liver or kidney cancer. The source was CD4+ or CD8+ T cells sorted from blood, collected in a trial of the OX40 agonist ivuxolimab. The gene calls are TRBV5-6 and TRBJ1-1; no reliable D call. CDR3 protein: CASSLGSEAFF. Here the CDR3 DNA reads TGTGCCAGCAGCTTGGGTTCTGAAGCTTTCTTT.